This T cell receptor (beta chain) came from a study of T-cell memory formation after mild COVID-19. The wider study: TCR clusters largely stayed donor specific.

Points from the study as a whole: CD4+ bias marked clones expanding day 15 to 37, unlike balanced contracting clones. The SARS-CoV-2 specificity of second-wave clones reaching peak at day 37 remained unverified.

CDR3 size: 15 residues. Germline loops: CDR1 SGHRS, CDR2 YFSETQ. V lost 3 bases and J lost 4, with 16 bases in between. From 5'RACE with constant-segment primers came TCR alpha and TCR beta cDNA libraries that carried sample barcodes and UMIs. Each CDR3 protein is one row after TCRdb ran MiXCR on the 5' RACE reads. The table has fewer than 90,000 distinct CDR3 sequences, 10% to 15% seen once. This clonotype was counted between two and nine times. Its target is unknown. The origin of this receptor is a man between 18 and 29 years old who had mild COVID-19 (a few samples of this study predate the infection). Cell type and time point are not known. The rearrangement joins TRBV5-1 to TRBJ1-1; D remains ambiguous. Sequencing was carried out using PBMCs or a T cell subset sorted from them (not recorded which). This chain's CDR3 is CASSWSSGMVTEAFF. The CDR3 DNA is TGCGCCAGCAGCTGGAGCTCGGGGATGGTCACTGAAGCTTTCTTT.